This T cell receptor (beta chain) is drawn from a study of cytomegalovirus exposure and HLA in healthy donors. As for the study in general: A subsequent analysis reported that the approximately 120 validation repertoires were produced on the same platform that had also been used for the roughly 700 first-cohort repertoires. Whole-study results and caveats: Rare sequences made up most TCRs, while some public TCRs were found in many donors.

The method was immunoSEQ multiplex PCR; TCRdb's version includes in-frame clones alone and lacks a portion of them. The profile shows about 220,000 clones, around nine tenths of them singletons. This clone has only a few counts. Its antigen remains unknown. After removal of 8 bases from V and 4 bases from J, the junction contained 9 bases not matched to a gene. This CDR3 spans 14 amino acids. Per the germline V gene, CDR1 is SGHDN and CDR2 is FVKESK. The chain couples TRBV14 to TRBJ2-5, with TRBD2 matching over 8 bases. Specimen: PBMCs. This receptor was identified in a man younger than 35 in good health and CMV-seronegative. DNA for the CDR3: TGTGCCAGCGGGGATAGCGGGAATGGAGAGACCCAGTACTTC. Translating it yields CASGDSGNGETQYF. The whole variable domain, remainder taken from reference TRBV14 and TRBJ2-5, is EAGVTQFPSHSVIEKGQTVTLRCDPISGHDNLYWYRRVMGKEIKFLLHFVKESKQDESGMPNNRFLAERTGGTYSTLKVQPAELEDSGVYFCASGDSGNGETQYFGPGTRLLVL.